A single T cell receptor beta chain is shown here with its context. This record comes from a study of cytomegalovirus exposure and HLA in healthy donors. The primer mix had 60 Vbeta and 13 Jbeta primers. Assay used: immunoSEQ multiplex PCR; TCRdb lists only in-frame clones, some missing. The sample carries around 130,000 clones, 80% to 85% recorded once. The CDR3 consists of 17 residues. V shed 6 bases and J 4 bases; nucleotides not matched to a gene: 17. Germline CDR1 and CDR2: MNHEY and SMNVEV (reference sequence). Source material: PBMCs. The receptor was derived from a female donor in good health and CMV-seronegative. The rearrangement uses TRBV27 and TRBJ1-1; 7 positions match TRBD1. This chain's CDR3 is CASRLTGERKFPTEAFF. CDR3 nucleotides: TGTGCCAGCAGGCTAACAGGGGAAAGGAAGTTTCCCACTGAAGCTTTCTTT.